These T cell receptor beta chains were read from a single sample in a study of blood T cell repertoires in COVID-19. TCRdb's copy holds only in-frame clones and misses some; the assay was immunoSEQ multiplex PCR. The data contain roughly 360,000 clones, around nine tenths of them singletons. Specimen: PBMCs or T cells enriched from blood (not recorded which). These TCRs come from a woman in her 30s with acute COVID-19. CDR3s include the opening cysteine and the closing phenylalanine or tryptophan. Each record gives: clone size, D gene, J gene, V gene, CDR3 protein, CDR3 DNA. The D gene is left open where the match is weak. Not every row has a clone size; where given, it reads once, few, many or a size class.

clone size: -; D gene: -; J gene: TRBJ1-2; V gene: TRBV12-3/TRBV12-4; CDR3 protein: CASSQGIGGYTF; CDR3 DNA: TGTGCCAGCAGCCAGGGGATCGGGGGCTACACCTTC
clone size: -; D gene: -; J gene: TRBJ2-1; V gene: TRBV5-5; CDR3 protein: CASSLDGWSSYNEQFF; CDR3 DNA: TGTGCCAGCAGCTTGGATGGGTGGAGCTCCTACAATGAGCAGTTCTTC
clone size: -; D gene: -; J gene: TRBJ1-1; V gene: TRBV7-9; CDR3 protein: CASSSSTGNTEAFF; CDR3 DNA: TGTGCCAGCAGCTCCTCGACGGGGAACACTGAAGCTTTCTTT
clone size: -; D gene: TRBD1; J gene: TRBJ1-1; V gene: TRBV6-5; CDR3 protein: CASSFRQGEAFF; CDR3 DNA: TGTGCCAGCAGTTTTAGACAGGGAGAAGCTTTCTTT
clone size: -; D gene: TRBD2; J gene: TRBJ2-5; V gene: TRBV29-1; CDR3 protein: CSVDRGVRETQYF; CDR3 DNA: TGCAGCGTTGATCGGGGGGTCCGAGAGACCCAGTACTTC
clone size: -; D gene: -; J gene: TRBJ1-2; V gene: TRBV5-6; CDR3 protein: CASSFRVFNGYTF; CDR3 DNA: TGTGCCAGCAGCTTCAGGGTTTTCAATGGCTACACCTTC
clone size: once; D gene: TRBD1; J gene: TRBJ1-2; V gene: TRBV3-1/TRBV3-2; CDR3 protein: CASSPGTGVFYGYTF; CDR3 DNA: TGTGCCAGCAGCCCCGGGACAGGAGTTTTCTATGGCTACACCTTC
clone size: -; D gene: TRBD1; J gene: TRBJ1-2; V gene: TRBV4-1; CDR3 protein: CASSQVAGQAAGYTF; CDR3 DNA: TGCGCCAGCAGCCAAGTCGCGGGACAGGCGGCTGGCTACACCTTC
clone size: -; D gene: -; J gene: TRBJ1-5; V gene: TRBV24-1; CDR3 protein: CAPDTKTQGSNQPQHF; CDR3 DNA: TGTGCCCCCGACACGAAGACACAGGGTAGCAATCAGCCCCAGCATTTT
clone size: -; D gene: -; J gene: TRBJ2-7; V gene: TRBV6-5; CDR3 protein: CASIVDSYEQYF; CDR3 DNA: TGTGCCAGCATCGTGGACAGCTACGAGCAGTACTTC
clone size: -; D gene: TRBD1; J gene: TRBJ2-3; V gene: TRBV5-1; CDR3 protein: CASSGQGGGTDTQYF; CDR3 DNA: TGCGCCAGCAGCGGACAGGGTGGGGGGACAGATACGCAGTATTTT
clone size: -; D gene: TRBD1; J gene: TRBJ2-5; V gene: TRBV2; CDR3 protein: CASRENRGGETQYF; CDR3 DNA: TGTGCCAGCAGGGAAAACAGGGGCGGAGAGACCCAGTACTTC
clone size: -; D gene: -; J gene: TRBJ1-5; V gene: TRBV30; CDR3 protein: CAWSERYGNQPQHF; CDR3 DNA: TGTGCCTGGAGCGAGAGGTATGGCAATCAGCCCCAGCATTTT
clone size: -; D gene: TRBD2; J gene: TRBJ2-3; V gene: TRBV12-5; CDR3 protein: CASGPRGGPPQGTQYF; CDR3 DNA: TGTGCTAGTGGTCCGCGGGGGGGCCCCCCCCAGGGGACGCAGTATTTT
clone size: -; D gene: -; J gene: TRBJ1-5; V gene: TRBV20-1; CDR3 protein: CSASPGPRNQPQHF; CDR3 DNA: TGCAGTGCTAGTCCCGGTCCGAGGAATCAGCCCCAGCATTTT
clone size: -; D gene: -; J gene: TRBJ1-3; V gene: TRBV6-1; CDR3 protein: CASSENGSGNTIYF; CDR3 DNA: TGTGCCAGCAGTGAAAACGGCTCTGGAAACACCATATATTTT
clone size: -; D gene: TRBD1; J gene: TRBJ2-1; V gene: TRBV10-3; CDR3 protein: CAISGTGQNNEQFF; CDR3 DNA: TGTGCCATCAGTGGGACGGGACAGAACAATGAGCAGTTCTTC
clone size: once; D gene: TRBD1; J gene: TRBJ1-1; V gene: TRBV2; CDR3 protein: CASRLTGTHTEAFF; CDR3 DNA: TGTGCCAGCAGGCTGACAGGGACTCACACTGAAGCTTTCTTT
clone size: -; D gene: -; J gene: TRBJ2-7; V gene: TRBV12-3/TRBV12-4; CDR3 protein: CASSATPTGQYF; CDR3 DNA: TGTGCCAGCAGCGCGACTCCGACCGGGCAGTACTTC
clone size: -; D gene: -; J gene: TRBJ1-6; V gene: TRBV30; CDR3 protein: CAWNAGDFNSPLHF; CDR3 DNA: TGTGCCTGGAACGCCGGGGATTTCAATTCACCCCTCCACTTT
clone size: -; D gene: TRBD2; J gene: TRBJ2-3; V gene: TRBV9; CDR3 protein: CASSVGTSGGDTQYF; CDR3 DNA: TGTGCCAGCAGCGTTGGGACTAGCGGGGGAGATACGCAGTATTTT
clone size: -; D gene: TRBD1; J gene: TRBJ1-6; V gene: TRBV9; CDR3 protein: CASSAGQFNSPLHF; CDR3 DNA: TGTGCCAGCAGCGCGGGACAGTTCAATTCACCCCTCCACTTT
clone size: -; D gene: -; J gene: TRBJ1-1; V gene: TRBV19; CDR3 protein: CASSPEHGLMNTEAFF; CDR3 DNA: TGTGCCAGTAGCCCGGAACACGGACTCATGAACACTGAAGCTTTCTTT
clone size: -; D gene: -; J gene: TRBJ1-1; V gene: TRBV5-1; CDR3 protein: CASSLFPNRDTEAFF; CDR3 DNA: TGCGCCAGCAGCTTGTTTCCAAACCGGGACACTGAAGCTTTCTTT